The clone carrying this TCR beta chain has more than one count but fewer than ten. Antigen: not known. The record originates from a study of beta chain features in type 1 diabetes. Staining for CD45RO/CCR7/CD25/CD127/CD95/CD27 allowed sorting of CD4+ naive, central memory, regulatory and stem cell-like memory cells. The sequenced template was cDNA made from the entire isolated RNA. The average read count of naive, central memory and regulatory T cell samples was around 3.6 million. Measured with immunoSEQ multiplex PCR; TCRdb has only the in-frame clones, and not every one. The sample carries around 40,000 clones, roughly 56% recorded once. Trimming removed 0 bases at V and 4 bases at J, with 6 bases between. CDR1 is SGHNT and CDR2 is YYREEE in the germline V gene (reference sequence). There are 13 residues in the CDR3. Findings and caveats of the study: The study found moderately but significantly shorter TCRB CDR3s in all four CD4+ subsets of Type 1 diabetes patients. Naive, central memory and regulatory TCRB repertoires appeared more similar among patients than healthy donors.

Source material: Tregs from blood. The rearrangement joins TRBV5-4 to TRBJ2-3; no definite D call. The receptor was isolated from a woman between 18 and 29 years old in good health. CDR3 in amino acids: CASSLAGSDTQYF. The DNA of the CDR3 is TGTGCCAGCAGCTTGGCCGGTTCAGATACGCAGTATTTT.